The present T cell receptor (beta chain) was sequenced within a study of blood T cells in healthy people across ages. Study information: Every two T cells gave about one barcoded beta molecule via template switching. Findings of the study overall: Samples with more naive T cells showed higher observed beta diversity.

Germline-derived CDR1 and CDR2 are MNHEY and SMNVEV (reference sequence). The CDR3 runs to 14 residues. Deletions cut 3 bases from V and 1 base from J, with 10 bases between. Of note for this clonotype: No antigen is known for it.

Using a J-beta primer mix together with a sample-barcoded 5' primer, a second PCR was run for about 7 to 12 cycles. TCRdb re-called the 5' RACE reads with MiXCR, one entry per CDR3 protein. Here the sample spans hundreds of thousands of distinct CDR3 sequences, about 54% being singletons. Material: blood. The clonotype originates from a man in his 60s in good health. The gene calls are TRBV27 and TRBJ2-7; tentative D call: TRBD1 (6 bases). This CDR3 reads CASSFRDTSYEQYF. CDR3 DNA: TGTGCCAGCAGTTTTCGGGACACTTCCTACGAGCAGTACTTC.